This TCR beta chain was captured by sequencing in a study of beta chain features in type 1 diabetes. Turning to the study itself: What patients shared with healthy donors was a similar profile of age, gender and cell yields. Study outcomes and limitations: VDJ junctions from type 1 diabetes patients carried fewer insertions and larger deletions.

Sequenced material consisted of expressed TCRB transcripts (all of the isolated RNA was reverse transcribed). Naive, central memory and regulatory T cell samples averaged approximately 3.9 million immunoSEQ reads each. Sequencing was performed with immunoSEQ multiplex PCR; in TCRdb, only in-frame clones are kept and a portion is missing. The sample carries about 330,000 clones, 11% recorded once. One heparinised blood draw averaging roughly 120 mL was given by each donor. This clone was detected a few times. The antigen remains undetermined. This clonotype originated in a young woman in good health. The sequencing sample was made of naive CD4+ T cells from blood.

The CDR3 nucleotides read TGTGCCGGACCCCGGGACAGGGCCTACGAGCAGTACTTC. Residues: CAGPRDRAYEQYF. The chain joins TRBV6-4 to TRBJ2-7; 9 bases agree with TRBD1. The CDR3 sequence is 13 residues long. CDR1 is MRHNA and CDR2 is SNTAGT in the germline V gene. V gave up 11 bases and J gave up 2 bases; unmatched junction bases: 7.